This T cell receptor beta chain is from a study of blood T cell repertoires in COVID-19. This table comes from immunoSEQ multiplex PCR, and its TCRdb copy is limited to in-frame clones, with some not included. Of 400,000 to 550,000 clones detected, 75% to 90% appear once; the ten largest clones hold around 4.5%. Trimming left V 1 base short and J 1 base short, with 14 bases between. CDR3 length: 16 amino acids. Looked up from germline, CDR1 is SGHDT and CDR2 is YYEEEE. This chain uses TRBV5-6 with TRBJ1-1; D is uncertain. The TCR was taken from a woman aged 25 to 39 with acute or convalescent COVID-19. The sequenced sample consisted of peripheral blood. CDR3 residues: CASSLLQFRQNTEAFF. CDR3 DNA sequence: TGTGCCAGCAGCTTGCTTCAGTTTCGCCAGAACACTGAAGCTTTCTTT.